The text below deals with one T cell receptor beta chain. Its antigen remains unidentified. A read error may explain this, as a much larger clone is one base away. These data come from a study of response to subunit inactivated influenza vaccine. General observations from the study: The authors suggested that few new T cells are recruited per seasonal influenza vaccination.

TCRdb ran MiXCR on the RT-PCR reads and lists one entry per CDR3 protein. The sample lists around 480,000 distinct CDR3 sequences, more than 15% seen once, with less than 4% in the top ten. The germline gives CDR1 SGHTA, CDR2 FQGNSA. The CDR3 runs to 15 residues. J lost 8 bases, V lost 1 base, and 8 bases had no gene match. This chain links TRBV7-2 with TRBJ2-1, with TRBD2 matching over 7 bases. The sequenced sample was CD4+ T cells sorted from PBMCs, obtained around 2 years after vaccination. The sequence derives from a man aged 45 to 70 who received an inactivated influenza vaccine. The CDR3, as DNA: TGTGCCAGCAGCTTAGGACTGGGAGGGTCAGATGAGCAGTTCTTC. Amino acid sequence: CASSLGLGGSDEQFF.